These 4 T cell receptor beta chains were all obtained from the same sample, sequenced in a study of blood T cell repertoires in COVID-19. The data were produced by immunoSEQ multiplex PCR, yet TCRdb's version contains in-frame clones alone and is incomplete. The sample lists 45,000 to 55,000 clones; around 91% were seen once. The sequenced sample was peripheral blood. The receptors were sampled from a human donor in a cohort sampled during active COVID-19.

The V gene is TRBV11-2, the J gene TRBJ2-7, with TRBD1 matching over 9 bases. The CDR3 totals 15 residues. Trimming removed 5 bases from V and 1 base from J; junction bases left unmatched: 6. Per germline, CDR1 SGHAT and CDR2 FQNNGV. CDR3 in amino acids: CASSRGQGTSYEQYF. CDR3 DNA: TGTGCCAGCAGCCGGGGACAGGGTACATCCTACGAGCAGTACTTC. Complete variable domain (other parts from reference TRBV11-2 and TRBJ2-7): EAGVAQSPRYKIIEKRQSVAFWCNPISGHATLYWYQQILGQGPKLLIQFQNNGVVDDSQLPKDRFSAERLKGVDSTLKIQPAKLEDSAVYLCASSRGQGTSYEQYFGPGTRLTVT.

The V call is TRBV7-2, the J call TRBJ1-4; the match to TRBD1 covers 10 bases. V shed 5 bases, J shed 8 bases, and the junction held 5 bases outside the gene matches. Per the germline V gene, CDR1 is SGHTA and CDR2 is FQGNSA. The CDR3 has 14 amino acids. The CDR3 DNA follows: TGTGCCAGCAGCCTGGACAGGGGGAGGGAAAAACTGTTTTTT. Translated: CASSLDRGREKLFF.

This sequence joins TRBV5-1 and TRBJ2-5, with 7 bases lining up with TRBD2. Per the germline V gene, CDR1 is SGHRS and CDR2 is YFSETQ. With V trimmed by 2 bases and J by 2 bases, 6 bases remained unmatched. This CDR3 contains 15 residues. The CDR3 DNA reads as TGCGCCAGCAGCTTTTCCAGCGGGGTACAAGAGACCCAGTACTTC. Protein: CASSFSSGVQETQYF.

The rearrangement joins TRBV7-2 to TRBJ2-7; D call uncertain. The CDR3 runs to 11 residues. V shed 2 bases and J shed 3 bases, with 2 bases lying between them. Germline CDR1 SGHTA, CDR2 FQGNSA. CDR3 nucleotide sequence: TGTGCCAGCAGCTTATACTACGAGCAGTACTTC. This encodes CASSLYYEQYF. Using reference TRBV7-2 and TRBJ2-7 for the parts outside the CDR3, the full variable domain is GAGVSQSPSNKVTEKGKDVELRCDPISGHTALYWYRQSLGQGLEFLIYFQGNSAPDKSGLPSDRFSAERTGGSVSTLTIQRTQQEDSAVYLCASSLYYEQYFGPGTRLTVT.